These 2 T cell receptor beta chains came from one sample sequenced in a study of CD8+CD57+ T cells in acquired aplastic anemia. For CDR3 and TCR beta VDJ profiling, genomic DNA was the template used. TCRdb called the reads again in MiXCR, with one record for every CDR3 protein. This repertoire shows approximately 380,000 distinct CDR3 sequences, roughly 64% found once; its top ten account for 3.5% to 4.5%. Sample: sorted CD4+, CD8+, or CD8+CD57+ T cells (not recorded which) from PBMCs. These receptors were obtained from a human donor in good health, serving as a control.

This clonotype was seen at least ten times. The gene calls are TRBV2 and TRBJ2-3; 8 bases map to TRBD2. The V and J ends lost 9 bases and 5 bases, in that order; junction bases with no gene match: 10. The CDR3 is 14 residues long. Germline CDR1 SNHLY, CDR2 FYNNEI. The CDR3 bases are TGTGCCAGAACGGGGCGGGGGGAGGAAGATACGCAGTATTTT. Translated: CARTGRGEEDTQYF.

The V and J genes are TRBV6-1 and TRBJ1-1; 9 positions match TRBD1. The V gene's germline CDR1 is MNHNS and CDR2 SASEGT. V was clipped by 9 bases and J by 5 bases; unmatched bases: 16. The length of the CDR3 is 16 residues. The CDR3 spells CASSIVGQGPQTEAFF. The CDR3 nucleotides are TGTGCCAGTAGTATCGTGGGACAGGGCCCTCAGACTGAAGCTTTCTTT.